The clone carrying this TCR beta chain was seen many times. Its antigen is unknown. Germline V gives CDR1 ENHRY, CDR2 SYGVKD. This CDR3 has 16 amino acids. V was cut by 7 bases and J by 2 bases, with 20 bases left in between. Researchers took RNA transcripts and amplified TCR beta CDR3 regions from them. HTBI primers served in a first-round RT-PCR, which a second-round multiplex PCR followed. TCRdb fed the multiplex PCR reads into MiXCR, producing one record per CDR3 protein. This sample has roughly 300,000 distinct CDR3 sequences; 17% occur once, and the top ten carry about 12%. The source of the sample is a study of Graves' ophthalmopathy and Graves' hyperthyroidism. Study observations and caveats: Using 13 signatures, a model distinguished ophthalmopathy from stable hyperthyroidism, reaching roughly 90% sensitivity and approximately 81% specificity.

Where ophthalmopathy was present, donors had moderate-to-severe activity, CAS ≥3, NOSPECS ≥4 and duration under 3 months. Other autoimmune diseases, uncontrolled infections, pregnancy or lactation ruled patients out of participation. Diagnosis relied on clinical symptoms, serum thyroxine, TRAb, thyroid ultrasound and orbital computed tomography. The material sequenced was peripheral blood. The sequence was obtained from an adult man with Graves' ophthalmopathy. The chain is built from TRBV10-3 and TRBJ2-5; tentative D call: TRBD2 (6 bases). The CDR3 DNA sequence: TGTGCCATCACGACGGGGTCCGGGGGAGCGCAAGAGACCCAGTACTTC. It translates to CAITTGSGGAQETQYF.